The 14 T cell receptor beta chains listed next were all sequenced from one sample in a study of blood T cell repertoires in COVID-19. The data were produced by immunoSEQ multiplex PCR, yet TCRdb's version contains in-frame clones alone and is incomplete. The table lists 200,000 to 300,000 clones, about 90% of them singletons, with about 2.5% in the top ten. What was sequenced was peripheral blood. Receptors were obtained from a young adult with COVID-19, enrolled during active disease.

The chain carries TRBV13 and TRBJ2-7; 9 bases map to TRBD1. V lost 5 bases and J lost 2; bases outside the gene matches: 4. The germline CDR1 and CDR2 sequences are PRHDT and FYEKMQ (reference sequence). This CDR3 has 14 residues. CDR3 bases: TGTGCCAGCAGCCAGAACAGGGGGCCCTACGAGCAGTACTTC. It codes for CASSQNRGPYEQYF.

A few counts support this clone. A junction boundary mismatches the germline segment, possibly from a read error. This chain joins TRBV7-9 and TRBJ1-4; D might be TRBD1 (6 bases). Germline lookup yields CDR1 SEHNR and CDR2 FQNEAQ (reference sequence). The CDR3 runs to 17 residues. CDR3 amino acids: CASSLGTVTKSNEQLFF. DNA for the CDR3: TGTGCCAGCAGCTTAGGGACAGTCACCAAGTCCAATGAACAACTGTTTTTT.

The rearrangement joins TRBV5-1 to TRBJ2-7; tentatively, D is TRBD1 (5 bases). V lost 1 base and J lost 6, with 14 bases in between. Germline V gives CDR1 SGHRS, CDR2 YFSETQ. The CDR3 loop spans 14 amino acids. CDR3 residues: CASSLTRDSLEQYF. In DNA, the CDR3 is TGCGCCAGCAGCTTGACCAGGGATAGCCTCGAGCAGTACTTC.

This chain connects TRBV29-1 to TRBJ1-1, with D hard to call. The CDR3 runs to 12 residues. In germline, CDR1 is SQVTM, CDR2 ANQGSEA. V lost 7 bases and J lost 6, with 15 bases in between. The CDR3 bases are TGCAGCGCCGACTCCCCTGGCGCTGAAGCTTTCTTT. Residues: CSADSPGAEAFF. Using reference TRBV29-1 and TRBJ1-1 for the parts outside the CDR3, the full variable domain is SAVISQKPSRDICQRGTSLTIQCQVDSQVTMMFWYRQQPGQSLTLIATANQGSEATYESGFVIDKFPISRPNLTFSTLTVSNMSPEDSSIYLCSADSPGAEAFFGQGTRLTVV.

This rearrangement joins TRBV12-5 to TRBJ2-1; 8 bases are a match to TRBD2. The V gene end was trimmed by 1 base and the J gene end by 7 bases; junction bases not matched to a gene: 6. The CDR3 contains 15 residues. From germline, CDR1 is LGHNT and CDR2 FRNRAP. The CDR3 bases are TGTGCTAGTGGTTTGGGGGCGGGAGGTAATAATGAGCAGTTCTTC. Its translation is CASGLGAGGNNEQFF.

The chain carries TRBV10-3 and TRBJ2-2; D might be TRBD1 (5 bases). The CDR3 consists of 17 residues. The germline V gene has CDR1 ENHRY and CDR2 SYGVKD. Trimming removed 4 bases from V and 2 bases from J, with 17 bases in between. The CDR3 DNA reads TGTGCCATCAGTGCGGGCACAGGAACGATAAACACCGGGGAGCTGTTTTTT. Amino acids: CAISAGTGTINTGELFF.

The CDR3 protein is CASSLAVSSYNEQFF. CDR3 nucleotide sequence: TGTGCCAGCAGCTTGGCGGTGAGCTCCTACAATGAGCAGTTCTTC. V is TRBV5-4 and J is TRBJ2-1; D uncertain. Per the germline V gene, CDR1 is SGHNT and CDR2 is YYREEE (reference sequence). This CDR3 is built from 15 residues. Trimming took off 0 bases at V and 0 bases at J, with 7 bases between the two ends. The full variable domain, rest sourced from reference TRBV5-4 and TRBJ2-1, is ETGVTQSPTHLIKTRGQQVTLRCSSQSGHNTVSWYQQALGQGPQFIFQYYREEENGRGNFPPRFSGLQFPNYSSELNVNALELDDSALYLCASSLAVSSYNEQFFGPGTRLTVL.

The V gene is TRBV4-2, the J gene TRBJ2-7; tentative D call: TRBD1 (5 bases). The CDR3 runs 13 residues. The V and J ends lost 0 bases and 7 bases respectively, with 10 bases between them. CDR1 and CDR2 from the germline V gene are LGHNA and YNFKEQ. Here the CDR3 reads CASSQEGVKEQYF. Here the CDR3 DNA reads TGTGCCAGCAGCCAAGAAGGGGTGAAGGAGCAGTACTTC.

This rearrangement joins TRBV29-1 to TRBJ2-7; 8 bases fit TRBD1. Per the germline V gene, CDR1 is SQVTM and CDR2 is ANQGSEA. This CDR3 region has 13 residues. The trim removed 6 bases at V and 0 bases at J, leaving 4 bases unmatched. CDR3: CSVAGQDSYEQYF. The CDR3 DNA reads TGCAGCGTGGCGGGACAGGACTCCTACGAGCAGTACTTC.

This rearrangement joins TRBV4-2 to TRBJ2-4, with 8 positions matching TRBD2. Germline V gene lookup returns CDR1 LGHNA and CDR2 YNFKEQ. V lost 5 bases, J lost 8 bases, and 8 bases stayed unmatched. This CDR3 comprises 14 residues. CDR3 amino acids: CASSGTTAGDIQYF. CDR3 DNA sequence: TGTGCCAGCAGCGGAACCACAGCGGGAGACATTCAGTACTTC.

The chain combines TRBV7-2 with TRBJ1-6; 7 nucleotides line up with TRBD1. Per the germline V gene, CDR1 is SGHTA and CDR2 is FQGNSA. Trimming took 1 base from V and 10 from J; bases not matched to a gene: 10. The CDR3 spans 16 residues. The CDR3 DNA reads as TGTGCCAGCAGCTTAGAGTGGGACGGAGGGGGCTCACCCCTCCACTTT. Translation gives CASSLEWDGGGSPLHF.

This clone was counted between two and nine times. J is TRBJ1-1 and V is TRBV19; D possibly corresponds to TRBD1 (6 bases). With 1 base removed from V and 3 bases from J, the gap between germline ends came to 12 bases. The CDR3 has 15 residues. In germline, CDR1 is LNHDA, CDR2 SQIVND (reference sequence). The CDR3 nucleotides read TGTGCCAGTAGTATAGCCAGGGGCCTGGACACTGAAGCTTTCTTT. Residues: CASSIARGLDTEAFF.

The chain is built from TRBV4-2 and TRBJ1-2; 7 bases are shared with TRBD1. CDR1 and CDR2 (germline): LGHNA, YNFKEQ. J was trimmed by 4 bases and V by 1 base; bases with no gene match: 3. CDR3 size: 14 residues. CDR3 bases: TGTGCCAGCAGCCAAGGGGACAGCGTCTATGGCTACACCTTC. Protein: CASSQGDSVYGYTF.

This clone has a handful of counts. The chain employs TRBV9 and TRBJ2-7; 7 nucleotides agree with TRBD2. Unmatched junction bases numbered 18, after V lost 7 bases and J lost 5 bases. The CDR3 has 16 amino acids. Germline-derived CDR1 and CDR2 are SGDLS and YYNGEE. CDR3 protein: CASFFGWGGSGDEQYF. The CDR3 coding sequence is TGTGCCAGCTTCTTCGGCTGGGGCGGGAGTGGGGACGAGCAGTACTTC.